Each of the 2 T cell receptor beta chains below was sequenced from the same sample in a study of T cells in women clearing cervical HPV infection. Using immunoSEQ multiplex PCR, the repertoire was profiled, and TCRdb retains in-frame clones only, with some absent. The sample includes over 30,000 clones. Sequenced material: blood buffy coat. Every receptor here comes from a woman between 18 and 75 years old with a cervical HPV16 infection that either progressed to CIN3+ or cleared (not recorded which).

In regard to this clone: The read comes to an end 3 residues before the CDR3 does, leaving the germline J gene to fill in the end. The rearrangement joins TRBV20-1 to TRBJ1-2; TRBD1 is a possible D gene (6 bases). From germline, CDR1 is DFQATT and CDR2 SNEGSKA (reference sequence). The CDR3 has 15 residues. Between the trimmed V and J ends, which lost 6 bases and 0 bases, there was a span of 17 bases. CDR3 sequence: CSAAGRSGANYGYTF. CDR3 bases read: TGCAGTGCCGCCGGGAGGTCAGGGGCTAACTATGGC.

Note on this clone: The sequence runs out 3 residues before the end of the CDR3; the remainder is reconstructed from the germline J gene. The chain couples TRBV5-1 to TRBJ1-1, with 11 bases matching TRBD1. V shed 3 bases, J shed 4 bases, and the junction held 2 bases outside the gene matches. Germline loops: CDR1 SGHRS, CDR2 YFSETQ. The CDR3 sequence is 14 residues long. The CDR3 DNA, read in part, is TGCGCCAGCAGCTCCGGGACAGGGGGCACTGAA. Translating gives CASSSGTGGTE. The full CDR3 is CASSSGTGGTEAFF.